Listed here is a single T cell receptor (beta chain). All enrollees were about 18 to 89 years old and from approximately 24 US areas. Researchers sorted participants into cohorts using their self-reported clinical history. Germline CDR1 MNHEY, CDR2 SMNVEV (reference sequence). This CDR3 contains 18 residues. J was trimmed by 0 bases and V by 8 bases; bases with no gene match: 11. These data belong to a study of blood T cell repertoires in COVID-19. Study as a whole: The United States, Italy and Spain supplied acute and convalescent COVID-19 samples.

Per the authors' pipeline: From reference gene primer amplification, estimates of nucleated cell counts were derived. Assay: immunoSEQ multiplex PCR; the TCRdb copy retains only in-frame clones and omits some. That table is the source of V, J and clone size, and D and trimming were worked out from the DNA. Among fewer than 350,000 clones listed, around nine tenths were seen once. Sequenced input: PBMCs or T cells enriched from blood (not recorded which). This TCR was sampled from a woman aged 40 to 55 who had recovered from COVID-19. The V call is TRBV27, the J call TRBJ1-6, with 9 positions matching TRBD1. The DNA for the CDR3 is TGTGCCAGCGCGACAGGGGGGTTTCAAAGCTCCTATAATTCACCCCTCCACTTT. Protein: CASATGGFQSSYNSPLHF.